The 30 T cell receptor beta chains reported below all come from one sample, sequenced in a study of identical twins. TCRdb reprocessed the 5' RACE reads with MiXCR, giving one entry per CDR3 protein. The profile shows about 260,000 distinct CDR3 sequences, approximately 7% of them singletons. A further study also used this sample, focusing on yellow fever vaccine responses in identical twins.

Sequenced material: memory (CD45RO+) T cells sorted from blood. Receptor source: a woman younger than 35 in good health.

This clonotype was seen ten or more times. This rearrangement joins TRBV5-1 to TRBJ1-2; 10 nucleotides match TRBD1. Losses at the gene ends were 4 bases for V and 4 bases for J; bases not matched to a gene: 1. This CDR3 has 13 residues. The germline CDR1 and CDR2 sequences are SGHRS and YFSETQ. DNA for the CDR3: TGCGCCAGCAGCGGGACAGGGGCCTATGGCTACACCTTC. Encoded protein: CASSGTGAYGYTF.

The chain employs TRBV20-1 and TRBJ2-3, with D possibly TRBD2 on 6 matching bases. This CDR3 comprises 14 residues. V was clipped by 1 base and J by 5 bases, with 13 bases between them. Germline V CDR1 and CDR2: DFQATT, SNEGSKA (reference sequence). CDR3: CSARGREWEDTQYF. In nucleotides, the CDR3 is TGCAGTGCTAGAGGTCGGGAGTGGGAAGATACGCAGTATTTT.

The table lists this clonotype with a few counts. The genes are TRBV6-1 and TRBJ2-5, with a possible D match to TRBD1 (6 bases). The CDR3 has 15 residues. V lost 7 bases to trimming and J lost 4 bases, with 19 bases between them. Germline lookup yields CDR1 MNHNS and CDR2 SASEGT. CDR3 sequence reads: CASMKDRRTTETQYF. The CDR3 DNA sequence: TGTGCCAGCATGAAAGACAGGAGAACCACAGAGACCCAGTACTTC.

This clonotype was detected many times. The rearrangement links TRBV28 to TRBJ2-4, with 7 bases identical to TRBD1. Germline assignment: CDR1 MDHEN and CDR2 SYDVKM. This CDR3 region has 16 residues. Losses at the gene ends were 4 bases for V and 0 bases for J; bases not matched to a gene: 6. In DNA form, the CDR3 reads TGTGCCAGCAGTTCCTGGACAGGCCTAGCCAAAAACATTCAGTACTTC. Translated: CASSSWTGLAKNIQYF.

Regarding this clonotype: The junction departs from germline at one end; a sequencing error may be responsible. The chain links TRBV9 to TRBJ2-7, with D possibly called TRBD1 or TRBD2 (6 bases each). Per germline, CDR1 SGDLS and CDR2 YYNGEE. The CDR3 loop spans 12 amino acids. CDR3: CASSSRGDQPSF. The CDR3 coding sequence is TGTGCCAGCAGCTCGAGGGGGGACCAACCTTCTTTC.

This clonotype occurred a few times. V is TRBV14 and J is TRBJ2-5; tentatively, D is TRBD2 (6 bases). V was cut by 4 bases and J by 5 bases, with 20 bases left in between. In germline, CDR1 is SGHDN, CDR2 FVKESK. The CDR3 spans 16 residues. CDR3 nucleotide sequence: TGTGCCAGCAGCCCCCGGGGGATCTCCTTCGGGGAGACCCAGTACTTC. Its translation: CASSPRGISFGETQYF.

This clonotype has at least ten counts. V usage is TRBV5-1 and J usage is TRBJ2-3; D might be TRBD2 (6 bases). The CDR3 is 15 amino acids. The V gene lost 3 bases and the J gene lost 2 bases, with 13 bases spanning the gap. Germline loops: CDR1 SGHRS, CDR2 YFSETQ. The CDR3 nucleotides read TGCGCCAGCAGCTCGGGGCCGGGAGACACAGATACGCAGTATTTT. It is translated as CASSSGPGDTDTQYF.

This clonotype has only a few counts. The chain combines TRBV7-2 with TRBJ2-4; TRBD2 is a possible D gene (6 bases). Germline CDR1 is SGHTA and CDR2 is FQGNSA. Trimming cost V 5 bases and J 6 bases, with 17 bases left between them. This CDR3 is built from 15 residues. The CDR3 DNA reads as TGTGCCAGCAGCCTGTTGAGCGGGCCCCGAAACATTCAGTACTTC. As protein: CASSLLSGPRNIQYF.

V is TRBV28 and J is TRBJ1-2; 8 bases agree with TRBD1. This CDR3 has 17 amino acids. V was clipped by 3 bases and J by 4 bases; unmatched bases: 13. Germline CDR1 and CDR2: MDHEN and SYDVKM. The chain's CDR3 is CASSLAGTGGERYGYTF. The CDR3 coding sequence is TGTGCCAGCAGTTTGGCCGGGACAGGAGGCGAACGCTATGGCTACACCTTC.

This chain uses TRBV5-1 with TRBJ2-3; D is uncertain. The V gene's germline CDR1 is SGHRS and CDR2 YFSETQ. The ends were cut back, 0 bases at V and 4 bases at J, with 12 bases in the middle. CDR3 length: 15 amino acids. In nucleotides, the CDR3 is TGCGCCAGCAGCTTGGGACTTGTGGAAGCAGATACGCAGTATTTT. The encoded protein is CASSLGLVEADTQYF.

This clonotype was counted between two and nine times. The V call is TRBV28, the J call TRBJ1-2, with D possibly TRBD1 on 5 matching bases. V was trimmed by 5 bases and J by 5 bases, leaving 9 bases between them. CDR3 length: 12 residues. From germline, CDR1 is MDHEN and CDR2 SYDVKM. This CDR3 is CASSGGQYGYTF. The CDR3 coding sequence is TGTGCCAGCAGTGGGGGTCAGTATGGCTACACCTTC.

This clonotype was seen many times. The chain couples TRBV5-1 to TRBJ2-7; 8 bases are a match to TRBD1. J was trimmed by 0 bases and V by 3 bases; bases with no gene match: 2. Germline CDR1 SGHRS, CDR2 YFSETQ. This CDR3 has 14 amino acids. CDR3 residues: CASSWGTGSYEQYV. The CDR3 DNA is TGCGCCAGCAGCTGGGGGACAGGCTCCTACGAGCAGTACGTC.

This clonotype turned up a few times. Here the CDR3 reads CASYYAGATDTQYF. The DNA of the CDR3 is TGTGCCAGCTACTATGCGGGAGCCACAGATACGCAGTATTTT. The chain employs TRBV2 and TRBJ2-3; 7 positions agree with TRBD2. This CDR3 is 14 amino acids long. Germline CDR1 reads SNHLY; CDR2 reads FYNNEI. Trimming removed 8 bases from V and 2 bases from J; junction bases left unmatched: 7.

This clonotype was seen a handful of times. The gene calls are TRBV7-6 and TRBJ2-5, with D maybe TRBD1 (6 bases). Germline lookup yields CDR1 SGHVS and CDR2 FNYEAQ. This CDR3 has 14 amino acids. Trimming shortened V by 5 bases and J by 4 bases, and 14 bases separated the two germline ends. The CDR3 DNA reads as TGTGCCAGCAGCCCTACAGGGTTTGGAGAGACCCAGTACTTC. Protein: CASSPTGFGETQYF.

This clonotype was seen only a few times. The V gene is TRBV25-1, the J gene TRBJ2-3; no definite D call. The CDR3 runs to 14 residues. Germline V gene data show CDR1 as MGHDK and CDR2 as SYGVNS. Trimming removed 2 bases at V and 3 bases at J, with 9 bases between. The CDR3 DNA sequence: TGTGCCAGCAGTGAACGGACCAGAACAGATACGCAGTATTTT. As protein: CASSERTRTDTQYF.

At least ten counts were recorded for this clonotype. J is TRBJ2-4 and V is TRBV12-3 or TRBV12-4; possible D gene TRBD1, 6 bases. V shed 6 bases and J shed 8 bases, with 11 bases lying between them. There are 12 residues in the CDR3. The CDR3 nucleotides are TGTGCCAGCAGCCCGAGGACAGACATTCAGTACTTC. Residues: CASSPRTDIQYF.

This clonotype was seen only a few times. The rearrangement uses TRBV7-9 and TRBJ2-1; D is possibly TRBD1 (5 bases). Germline V gene lookup returns CDR1 SEHNR and CDR2 FQNEAQ (reference sequence). This CDR3 is built from 15 residues. Trimming shortened V by 5 bases and J by 5 bases, and 16 bases separated the two germline ends. The CDR3 DNA reads as TGTGCCAGCAGCCCTAAGGAACAGGCCAACAATGAGCAGTTCTTC. Translating it yields CASSPKEQANNEQFF.

The table lists this clonotype with many counts. The chain has TRBV20-1 and TRBJ2-5; perhaps D is TRBD1 or TRBD2 (5 bases each). In germline, CDR1 is DFQATT, CDR2 SNEGSKA (reference sequence). V shed 3 bases and J shed 5 bases, with 16 bases lying between them. The CDR3 totals 14 residues. The CDR3 is CSARGRIQRETQYF. The CDR3 coding sequence is TGCAGTGCTAGGGGACGGATCCAAAGGGAGACCCAGTACTTC.

Ten or more counts support this clonotype. The chain carries TRBV7-9 and TRBJ1-4; no clear D. Trimming removed 5 bases from V and 0 bases from J, with 7 bases in between. This CDR3 has 14 residues. Germline CDR1 reads SEHNR; CDR2 reads FQNEAQ (reference sequence). CDR3 in amino acids: CASSAQATNEKLFF. For the CDR3, the DNA is TGTGCCAGCAGCGCTCAAGCAACTAATGAAAAACTGTTTTTT.

The V call is TRBV21-1, the J call TRBJ2-5; the table's D call, TRBD1, has no DNA check behind it. TRBV21-1 is flagged as a pseudogene. The CDR3 covers 15 residues. In nucleotides, the CDR3 is TGTGCCAGCAGCAAACCGGGACAGGGGCAAGAGACCCAGTACTTC. Its protein product is CASSKPGQGQETQYF.

The rearrangement links TRBV11-2 to TRBJ1-1; no clear D gene. The CDR3 sequence is 13 residues long. Looked up from germline, CDR1 is SGHAT and CDR2 is FQNNGV. Trimming removed 7 bases from V and 0 bases from J, with 9 bases in between. The CDR3: CASNPHVNTEAFF. CDR3 nucleotides: TGTGCCAGCAACCCCCATGTGAACACTGAAGCTTTCTTT.

In regard to this clonotype: An end of the junction does not agree with germline; a read error may underlie this. The gene calls are TRBV12-3 or TRBV12-4 and TRBJ2-1; maybe TRBD2 (7 bases). The CDR3 consists of 19 residues. The CDR3 DNA sequence: TGTACCAGCAGTTTACAGCGGGGTGCTACGATAGGGGGATACAATGAGCAGTTCTTC. Its translation: CTSSLQRGATIGGYNEQFF.

There are many counts of this clonotype. The gene calls are TRBV5-1 and TRBJ2-7; a possible D gene is TRBD2 (6 bases). The V and J ends lost 2 bases and 4 bases respectively, with 10 bases between them. This CDR3 contains 13 residues. Germline V gene data show CDR1 as SGHRS and CDR2 as YFSETQ. The CDR3 DNA is TGCGCCAGCAGCTTAAACGGGGGATACGAGCAGTACGTC. The encoded protein is CASSLNGGYEQYV.

This clonotype turned up a few times. The J gene is TRBJ2-5, the V gene TRBV14, with TRBD2 matching over 12 bases. This CDR3 has 15 amino acids. V lost 4 bases, J lost 4 bases, and 4 bases stayed unmatched. The germline V gene encodes CDR1 SGHDN and CDR2 FVKESK. CDR3 region: CASSPGLAGTETQYF. The CDR3, as DNA: TGTGCCAGCAGCCCGGGACTAGCGGGCACAGAGACCCAGTACTTC.

This clonotype was counted many times. The chain joins TRBV5-1 to TRBJ2-1; 7 nucleotides match TRBD1. CDR1 is SGHRS, CDR2 YFSETQ, per germline. The junction had 12 bases not matched to a gene; V was cut back by 3 bases and J by 6 bases. The CDR3 is 16 residues long. CDR3 loop: CASSSALPGQFNEQFF. The DNA of the CDR3 is TGCGCCAGCAGCTCCGCCCTACCGGGACAGTTCAATGAGCAGTTCTTC.

Comments on this clonotype: A read error may explain this, as a much larger clone is one base away. The V and J genes are TRBV12-3 or TRBV12-4 and TRBJ2-5; TRBD2 matches at 13 bases. The CDR3 consists of 19 residues. The CDR3 is CTSSLIVLAGGPLQETQYF. DNA of the CDR3: TGTACCAGCAGTTTAATTGTACTAGCGGGGGGGCCGCTCCAAGAGACCCAGTACTTC.

This clonotype was seen repeatedly, ten times or more. V usage is TRBV20-1 and J usage is TRBJ2-1; D gene ambiguous. The CDR3 sequence is 11 residues long. The V gene lost 6 bases and the J gene lost 9 bases, with 12 bases spanning the gap. Per the germline V gene, CDR1 is DFQATT and CDR2 is SNEGSKA (reference sequence). CDR3 residues: CSAPYRSEQFF. For the CDR3, the DNA is TGCAGTGCCCCGTATAGGAGTGAGCAGTTCTTC.

In this sample, this clonotype turned up a few times. J is TRBJ2-2 and V is TRBV20-1; the D gene is possibly TRBD1 (6 bases). V was trimmed by 5 bases and J by 6 bases, leaving 16 bases between them. The CDR3 is 14 amino acids. The V gene's germline CDR1 is DFQATT and CDR2 SNEGSKA (reference sequence). Written as DNA, the CDR3 is TGCAGTGCTGTAGGGGGAGTCGGGGCCGGGGAGCTGTTTTTT. Amino acids: CSAVGGVGAGELFF.

This clonotype was observed many times. The CDR3 spells CSARVRAFSEAFF. CDR3 coding DNA: TGCAGTGCTAGAGTGAGGGCGTTCAGTGAAGCTTTCTTT. The J gene is TRBJ1-1, the V gene TRBV20-1; D remains ambiguous. V was trimmed by 1 base and J by 7 bases, leaving 13 bases between them. The germline gives CDR1 DFQATT, CDR2 SNEGSKA (reference sequence). The CDR3 loop spans 13 amino acids.

This chain uses TRBV19 with TRBJ1-3; possible D gene TRBD1, 6 bases. Germline V lookup: CDR1 LNHDA, CDR2 SQIVND (reference sequence). Trimming left V 5 bases short and J 3 bases short, with 11 bases between. The CDR3 has 14 residues. CDR3 DNA sequence: TGTGCCAGTAGTGTCCAGGGGATTGGAAACACCATATATTTT. Translating it yields CASSVQGIGNTIYF.